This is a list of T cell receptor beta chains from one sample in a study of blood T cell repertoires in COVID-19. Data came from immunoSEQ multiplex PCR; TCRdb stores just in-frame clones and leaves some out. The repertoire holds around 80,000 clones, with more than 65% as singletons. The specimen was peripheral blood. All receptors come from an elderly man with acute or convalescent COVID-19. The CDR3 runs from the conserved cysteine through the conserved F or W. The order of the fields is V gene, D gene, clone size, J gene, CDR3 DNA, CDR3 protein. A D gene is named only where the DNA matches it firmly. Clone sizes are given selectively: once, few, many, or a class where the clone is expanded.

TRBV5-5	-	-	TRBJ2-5	TGTGCCAGCAGAAAAGGGGAGGTGGAGACCCAGTACTTC	CASRKGEVETQYF
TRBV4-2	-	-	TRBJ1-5	TGTGCCAGCAGCCAAGACAGGGTAAGCAATCAGCCCCAGCATTTT	CASSQDRVSNQPQHF
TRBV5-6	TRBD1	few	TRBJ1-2	TGTGCCAGCAGCCGGAGAGGGACAGGGTTTAACTATGGCTACACCTTC	CASSRRGTGFNYGYTF
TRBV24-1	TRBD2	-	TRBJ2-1	TGTGCCACCAGTGATGCCGGGACTAGCGGGGTGAGCTCCTACAATGAGCAGTTCTTC	CATSDAGTSGVSSYNEQFF
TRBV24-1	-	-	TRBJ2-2	TGTGCCACCAGTGATCCTTCGAACACCGGGGAGCTGTTTTTT	CATSDPSNTGELFF
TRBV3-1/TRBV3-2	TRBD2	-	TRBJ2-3	TGTGCCAGCAGCCAAGGAACCTTGACTAGCGGGGGGGCCTGGGATACGCAGTATTTT	CASSQGTLTSGGAWDTQYF
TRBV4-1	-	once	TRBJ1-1	TGCGCCAGCAGCCTAGCAAGTTCGGTGAACACTGAAGCTTTCTTT	CASSLASSVNTEAFF
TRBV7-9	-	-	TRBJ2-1	TGTGCCAGCAGCTTAGCAGGGAGCGTGTTCTTC	CASSLAGSVFF
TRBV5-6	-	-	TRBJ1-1	TGTGCCAGCAGCCCTGAACCGGGGATGTTGGAGTCTGAAGCTTTCTTT	CASSPEPGMLESEAFF
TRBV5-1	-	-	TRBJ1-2	TGCGCCAGCAGCTTGGTTGCCGGGATCAGTGGCTACACCTTC	CASSLVAGISGYTF
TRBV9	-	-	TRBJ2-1	TGTGCCAGCAGCGTAGCTAGCGATTCGGACTTCAGCAATGAGCAGTTCTTC	CASSVASDSDFSNEQFF
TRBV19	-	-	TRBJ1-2	TGTGCCAGTAGTCCGACCGGGATGTCTTACTATGGCTACACCTTC	CASSPTGMSYYGYTF
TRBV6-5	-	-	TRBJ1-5	TGTGCCAGCAGTTACTCGAGGCAGACTAGCAATCAGCCCCAGCATTTT	CASSYSRQTSNQPQHF
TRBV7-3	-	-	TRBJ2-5	TGTGCCAGCAGCCCCTACGTCCAAGAGACCCAGTACTTC	CASSPYVQETQYF
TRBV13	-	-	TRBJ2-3	TGTGCCAGCAGCTTAAGTGACGGAGCAGATACGCAGTATTTT	CASSLSDGADTQYF
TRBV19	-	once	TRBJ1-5	TGTGCCAGTAGATCCCATGGGGGGAGCAATCAGCCCCAGCATTTT	CASRSHGGSNQPQHF
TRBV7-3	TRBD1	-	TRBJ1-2	TGTGCCAGCAGCCCGGGCAGGGGGCATTTTGGCTACACCTTC	CASSPGRGHFGYTF
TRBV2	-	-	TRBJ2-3	TGTGCCAGCAGTGGGCACGGCACAGATACGCAGTATTTT	CASSGHGTDTQYF
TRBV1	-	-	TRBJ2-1	TGCACCAGCAGCCGCATAGCGGGGATCATCTCGAGCTCCTACAATGAGCAGTTCTTC	CTSSRIAGIISSSYNEQFF
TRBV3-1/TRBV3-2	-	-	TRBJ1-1	TGTGCCAGCAGCCAGCAGAACAGACCCGTGAACACTGAAGCTTTCTTT	CASSQQNRPVNTEAFF
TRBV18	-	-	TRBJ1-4	TGTGCCAGCTCACCTCGAGGGTTCGAAAAACTGTTTTTT	CASSPRGFEKLFF
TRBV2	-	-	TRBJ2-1	TGTGCCAGCAGTGCCACCGACAGCCTGGGCAGCTCCTACAATGAGCAGTTCTTC	CASSATDSLGSSYNEQFF
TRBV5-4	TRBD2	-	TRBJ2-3	TGTGCCAGCAGCTTGTCATTCGGCGGGGGGGCACTAGATACGCAGTATTTT	CASSLSFGGGALDTQYF
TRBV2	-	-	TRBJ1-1	TGTGCCAGATCCCCGACGGGGGTCGCTGAAGCTTTCTTT	CARSPTGVAEAFF
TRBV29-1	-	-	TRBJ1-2	TGCAGCGGAGTTTTTAACTATGGCTACACCTTC	CSGVFNYGYTF
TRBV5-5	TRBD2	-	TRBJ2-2	TGTGCCAGCAGCCCCCGGGGCGGGGGAATGGCCGGGGAGCTGTTTTTT	CASSPRGGGMAGELFF
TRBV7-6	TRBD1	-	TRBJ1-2	TGTGCCAGCAGCCGCCGGGACAGGGGGTCTAACTATGGCTACACCTTC	CASSRRDRGSNYGYTF
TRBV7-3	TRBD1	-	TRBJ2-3	TGTGCCAGCAGCTTAATGTCGACAGGGGGTACAGATACGCAGTATTTT	CASSLMSTGGTDTQYF
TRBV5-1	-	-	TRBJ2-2	TGCGCCAGCACCCAGACCGGGGAGCTGTTTTTT	CASTQTGELFF
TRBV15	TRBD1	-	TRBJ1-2	TGTGCCACCAGCAGAAACAGGGGACACTATGGCTACACCTTC	CATSRNRGHYGYTF
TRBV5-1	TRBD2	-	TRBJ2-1	TGCGCCAGCAGCTTGGAGACTAGCGGATACAATGAGCAGTTCTTC	CASSLETSGYNEQFF
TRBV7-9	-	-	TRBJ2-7	TGTGCCAGCAGCTTTTGGGAACAGGGACGTCACGAGCAGTACTTC	CASSFWEQGRHEQYF
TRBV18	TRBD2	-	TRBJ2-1	TGTGCCAGCTCACCCGCCGGCGGCCTAGCGGGGGGCGGGAATGAGCAGTTCTTC	CASSPAGGLAGGGNEQFF
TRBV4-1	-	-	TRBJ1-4	TGCGCCAGCAGCCAACCCGACAGAACTAATGAAAAACTGTTTTTT	CASSQPDRTNEKLFF
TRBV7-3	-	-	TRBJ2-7	TGTGCCAGCAGCCCAGACTCGGGGTACGAGCAGTACTTC	CASSPDSGYEQYF
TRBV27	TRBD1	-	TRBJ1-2	TGTGCCAGCAGGGGACTGGGACAGGAGAGCTATGGCTACACCTTC	CASRGLGQESYGYTF
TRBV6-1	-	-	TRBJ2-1	TGTGCCAGCAGTGAAGGGCGGGCCTCCTACAATGAGCAGTTCTTC	CASSEGRASYNEQFF
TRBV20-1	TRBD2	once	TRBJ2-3	TGCAGTGCCAGTAGCGGGGGATGGGATACGCAGTATTTT	CSASSGGWDTQYF
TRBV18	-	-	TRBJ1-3	TGTGCCAGCTCACCAGTGGGGCAGGGGACCTCTGGAAACACCATATATTTT	CASSPVGQGTSGNTIYF
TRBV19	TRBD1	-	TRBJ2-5	TGTGCCAGTAGTCGGACAGGGGGCTCGGAGACCCAGTACTTC	CASSRTGGSETQYF
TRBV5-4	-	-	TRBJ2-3	TGTGCCAGCAGCTTAGGGGCCAGGCAGGGCACAGATACGCAGTATTTT	CASSLGARQGTDTQYF
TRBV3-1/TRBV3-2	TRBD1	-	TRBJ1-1	TGTGCCAGCAGAAACACAGGGGGCGCAGAAGAAGCTTTCTTT	CASRNTGGAEEAFF
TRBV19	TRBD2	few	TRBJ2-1	TGTGCCAGTAGTATCTGGACAGCGGGGGGCTACAATGAGCAGTTCTTC	CASSIWTAGGYNEQFF
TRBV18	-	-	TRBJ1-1	TGTGCCAGCTCACCTTGGGACACCCCGGGGACTGAAGCTTTCTTT	CASSPWDTPGTEAFF
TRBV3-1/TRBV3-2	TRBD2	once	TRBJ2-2	TGTGCCAGCAGCCCGTTAGCGGGGGGGCCAGGGGAGCTGTTTTTT	CASSPLAGGPGELFF
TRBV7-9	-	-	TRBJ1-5	TGTGCCAGCAGCCCGGGGGACAGCAATCAGCCCCAGCATTTT	CASSPGDSNQPQHF